The 12 T cell receptor beta chains in this list originate from one sample, sequenced in a study of regulatory T cells in long-lasting Graves disease. Relying on iRepertoire HTBI primers and Arm-PCR of CDR3 regions, the team built TCR beta libraries. From the multiplex PCR reads, TCRdb called clonotypes with MiXCR, one entry per CDR3 protein. The data show 300,000 or so distinct CDR3 sequences, around 19% seen once. As to time point: persistent/refractory GD, antithyroid drugs over 5 years with positive TRAb. There was RNA extracted from PBMCs, and the TCR library was made from it. The sample in question was peripheral blood mononuclear cells (PBMCs), obtained when the disease was refractory, from a patient treated with antithyroid drugs. Receptor source: a female donor with Graves disease.

This clonotype was picked up a small number of times. The chain has TRBV6-1 and TRBJ2-7, with a tentative D call TRBD2 (6 bases). Trimming removed 10 bases at V and 3 bases at J, with 13 bases between. The CDR3 length is 12 residues. Germline-derived CDR1 and CDR2 are MNHNS and SASEGT. The CDR3 nucleotides are TGTGCCACCAGGAGGGGTGACTACGAGCAGTACTTC. As protein: CATRRGDYEQYF.

V usage is TRBV12-3 or TRBV12-4 and J usage is TRBJ2-2; D gene uncertain. V lost 11 bases and J lost 4, with 11 bases in between. The CDR3 sequence is 12 residues long. In DNA form, the CDR3 reads TGTGCCGGTCAGTCGGGCACCGGGGAGCTGTTTTTT. Translating gives CAGQSGTGELFF.

This clonotype turned up a few times. The rearrangement joins TRBV10-3 to TRBJ1-2; 11 nucleotides line up with TRBD1. Losses at the gene ends were 11 bases for V and 6 bases for J; bases not matched to a gene: 8. The CDR3 has 13 residues. CDR1 is ENHRY, CDR2 SYGVKD, per germline. CDR3 in DNA: TGTGCCCTAAGCGGGGGACAGGGGGATGGCTACACCTTC. It translates to CALSGGQGDGYTF.

This clonotype was found many times. The CDR3 loop is CASSLGVLSEQYF. The CDR3, as DNA: TGTGCCAGCAGTTTAGGCGTTTTAAGCGAGCAGTACTTC. The chain carries TRBV12-3 or TRBV12-4 and TRBJ2-7, with D unclear. This CDR3 has 13 amino acids. Trimming stripped 1 base from V and 6 bases from J, with 10 bases between.

This clonotype was seen only once. The chain combines TRBV4-3 with TRBJ1-4; 8 nucleotides line up with TRBD1. Germline V gene data show CDR1 as LGHNA and CDR2 as YSLEER. The CDR3 consists of 17 residues. V lost 0 bases, J lost 7 bases, and 10 bases stayed unmatched. CDR3 bases: TGCGCCAGCAGCCAAGAGGGACAGGCGGCGTGGGGTGAAAAACTGTTTTTT. It is translated as CASSQEGQAAWGEKLFF.

In this sample, this clonotype turned up many times. The chain employs TRBV7-2 and TRBJ1-4, with a possible D match to TRBD1 (5 bases). The CDR3 consists of 18 residues. Germline V gene sequence: CDR1 SGHTA, CDR2 FQGNSA. The V gene lost 5 bases and the J gene lost 0 bases, with 19 bases spanning the gap. CDR3 protein: CASSRRYSGQSTNEKLFF. CDR3 coding DNA: TGTGCCAGCAGCCGAAGGTATTCGGGGCAGTCAACTAATGAAAAACTGTTTTTT.

In the case of this clonotype: A much larger clonotype is one base distant, so this may be a read error. The chain carries TRBV24-1 and TRBJ1-1; 9 bases agree with TRBD1. This CDR3 region has 13 residues. Germline V CDR1 and CDR2: KGHDR, SFDVKD. The CDR3 sequence: CATEGQGSTEASF. Written as DNA, the CDR3 is TGTGCCACCGAAGGACAGGGGAGCACTGAAGCTTCCTTT.

In this sample, this clonotype turned up many times. The chain uses TRBV5-1 and TRBJ1-1, with a weak D call TRBD1 (5 bases). This CDR3 region has 12 residues. Trimming stripped 2 bases from V and 9 bases from J, with 11 bases between. Per germline, CDR1 SGHRS and CDR2 YFSETQ. The CDR3 is CASSLEGRKAFF. CDR3 bases: TGCGCCAGCAGCTTAGAGGGGCGCAAAGCTTTCTTT.

This clonotype was counted many times. The V and J genes are TRBV28 and TRBJ2-5, with a possible D match to TRBD2 (6 bases). The V end lost 5 bases, the J end lost 2 bases, and 15 bases lay between the germline ends. The length of the CDR3 is 15 residues. The germline CDR1 and CDR2 sequences are MDHEN and SYDVKM. The chain's CDR3 is CASSPGSGAQETQYF. The CDR3 coding sequence is TGTGCCAGCAGTCCCGGGAGCGGAGCGCAAGAGACCCAGTACTTC.

For the CDR3, the DNA is TGCGCCAGCAGCATACAGGGAGATGAAAAACTGTTTTTT. Its protein is CASSIQGDEKLFF. This chain connects TRBV5-1 to TRBJ1-4, with D perhaps matching TRBD1 (6 bases). This CDR3 is 13 amino acids long. From germline, CDR1 is SGHRS and CDR2 YFSETQ. V lost 4 bases and J 6 bases, leaving 10 bases between the germline ends.

The chain links TRBV5-4 to TRBJ2-7, with D perhaps matching TRBD2 (5 bases). Germline V lookup: CDR1 SGHNT, CDR2 YYREEE (reference sequence). V gave up 4 bases and J gave up 3 bases, with 14 bases separating them. This CDR3 has 14 residues. The CDR3 loop is CASSGGGVNYEQYF. CDR3 sequence (DNA): TGTGCCAGCAGCGGAGGTGGGGTAAACTACGAGCAGTACTTC.

This clonotype has more than one count but fewer than ten. J is TRBJ1-1 and V is TRBV15; D gene uncertain. Trimming took 9 bases from V and 1 from J, leaving 12 bases between them. The germline V gene has CDR1 LNHNV and CDR2 YYDKDF (reference sequence). CDR3 length equals 13 residues. In nucleotides, the CDR3 is TGTGCCACGTTGTCAGCTACGAACACTGAAGCTTTCTTT. Protein: CATLSATNTEAFF.